The next 14 T cell receptor beta chains were all read from a single sample in a study of early T cells in non-severe SARS-CoV-2 infection. TCRdb reanalysed the 5' RACE reads using MiXCR and keeps one entry per CDR3 protein. The sample shows about 48,000 distinct CDR3 sequences, approximately 9.8% of them seen only once. The sample comprised whole blood. Receptors originate from an adult who was a healthcare worker with PCR-confirmed SARS-CoV-2 infection or an uninfected control (not recorded which).

The table lists this clonotype with many counts. The chain employs TRBV6-5 and TRBJ1-1; D is perhaps TRBD1 (5 bases). V lost 2 bases, J lost 4 bases, and 23 bases lay in between. Germline CDR1 is MNHEY and CDR2 is SVGAGI. This CDR3 region has 18 residues. CDR3: CASSYGGLVSTGGTEAFF. CDR3 DNA sequence: TGTGCCAGCAGTTACGGGGGGTTGGTTTCGACTGGAGGCACTGAAGCTTTCTTT.

The chain is built from TRBV7-9 and TRBJ2-1, with D perhaps matching TRBD1 or TRBD2 (5 bases each). The CDR3 length is 18 residues. CDR1 is SEHNR and CDR2 is FQNEAQ in the germline V gene (reference sequence). V was shortened by 1 base and J by 0 bases, with 16 bases between the two germline ends. CDR3 coding DNA: TGTGCCAGCAGCTTAGGTGGGAGAGGGGCGGCCTCCTACAATGAGCAGTTCTTC. It translates to CASSLGGRGAASYNEQFF.

V is TRBV5-6 and J is TRBJ2-1; 8 bases are a match to TRBD1. The CDR3 is 13 amino acids. V shed 6 bases, J shed 8 bases, and the junction held 7 bases outside the gene matches. The V gene's germline CDR1 is SGHDT and CDR2 YYEEEE. In DNA, the CDR3 is TGTGCCAGCATCGGACAGGGTCGCGATGAGCAGTTCTTC. It translates to CASIGQGRDEQFF.

In this sample, this clonotype turned up a few times. The genes are TRBV27 and TRBJ1-5; D gene unclear. The ends were cut back, 1 base at V and 2 bases at J, with 15 bases in the middle. This CDR3 comprises 17 residues. The germline CDR1 and CDR2 sequences are MNHEY and SMNVEV (reference sequence). The CDR3 region has the DNA TGTGCCAGCAGTTTATTTCCTACCAACATGGGCAATCAGCCCCAGCATTTT. Its translation: CASSLFPTNMGNQPQHF.

This clonotype has just a few counts. The chain has TRBV23-1 and TRBJ1-5; no definite D call. TRBV23-1 is reported as an ORF; its role is uncertain. This CDR3 is built from 16 residues. Trimming removed 2 bases from V and 1 base from J, with 12 bases in between. In nucleotides, the CDR3 is TGCGCCAGCAGTCAAGGAGGGTTGTCAAGCAATCAGCCCCAGCATTTT. Amino acid sequence: CASSQGGLSSNQPQHF.

With respect to this clonotype: Given a much more abundant clone one base away, this may be a read error. The chain carries TRBV12-3 or TRBV12-4 and TRBJ2-1, with D perhaps matching TRBD2 (7 bases). Trimming pared 5 bases from V and 12 bases from J, leaving 20 bases between. This CDR3 is 14 amino acids long. CDR3 region: CASSTGLGGGVQFF. The DNA of the CDR3 is TGTGCCAGCAGTACCGGACTAGGGGGAGGGGTGCAGTTCTTC.

In this sample, this clonotype turned up a few times. The chain recombines TRBV28 with TRBJ2-7; 7 bases match TRBD1. Germline V lookup: CDR1 MDHEN, CDR2 SYDVKM. CDR3 length: 11 amino acids. The V and J ends lost 6 bases and 9 bases, in that order; junction bases with no gene match: 5. CDR3 bases: TGTGCCAGCAGCACCGGGACAGCGCAGTACTTC. It is translated as CASSTGTAQYF.

The chain uses TRBV15 and TRBJ2-7, with D maybe TRBD2 (6 bases). The CDR3 is 14 residues long. Trimming removed 2 bases at V and 1 base at J, with 9 bases between. Germline lookup yields CDR1 LNHNV and CDR2 YYDKDF (reference sequence). CDR3 coding DNA: TGTGCCACCAGCAGACTAGCGAATTCCTACGAGCAGTACTTC. This encodes CATSRLANSYEQYF.

J is TRBJ2-1 and V is TRBV11-3; TRBD2 agrees at 8 bases. The germline V gene encodes CDR1 SGHNT and CDR2 YENEEA. J lost 4 bases, V lost 3 bases, and 8 bases had no gene match. This CDR3 has 16 amino acids. The chain's CDR3 is CASSLDSGVTYNEQFF. CDR3 DNA: TGTGCCAGCAGCTTGGATAGCGGGGTTACTTACAATGAGCAGTTCTTC.

This clonotype was detected ten times or more. The chain joins TRBV10-1 to TRBJ2-3; 10 bases align to TRBD2. Germline V CDR1 and CDR2: WNHNN, SYGVQD (reference sequence). This CDR3 is 15 amino acids long. Trimming took 3 bases from V and 2 from J; bases not matched to a gene: 2. The CDR3 DNA reads as TGCGCCAGCAGTGAACTAGCGGGGTACACAGATACGCAGTATTTT. Its protein is CASSELAGYTDTQYF.

This clonotype was seen a few times. At one boundary the junction diverges from the germline segment, which might be a read error. The rearrangement joins TRBV29-1 to TRBJ2-1, with D possibly TRBD2 on 5 matching bases. Germline V gene data show CDR1 as SQVTM and CDR2 as ANQGSEA. The CDR3 has 10 amino acids. The CDR3 sequence: CSVEDAAQRF. CDR3 DNA: TGCAGCGTTGAAGATGCGGCCCAGCGGTTC.

A few counts support this clonotype. The J gene is TRBJ2-2, the V gene TRBV9; no definite D call. With 6 bases removed from V and 3 bases from J, the gap between germline ends came to 15 bases. CDR1 and CDR2 (germline): SGDLS, YYNGEE. This CDR3 region has 15 residues. The CDR3 DNA reads TGTGCCAGCACCCCTGAGCCAGGCTACACCGGGGAGCTGTTTTTT. Residues: CASTPEPGYTGELFF. The full variable domain, in which reference TRBV9 and TRBJ2-2 provide the parts outside the CDR3, is DSGVTQTPKHLITATGQRVTLRCSPRSGDLSVYWYQQSLDQGLQFLIQYYNGEERAKGNILERFSAQQFPDLHSELNLSSLELGDSALYFCASTPEPGYTGELFFGEGSRLTVL.

This clonotype was seen many times. This chain uses TRBV24-1 with TRBJ2-1; TRBD1 matches at 11 bases. V shed 7 bases and J 5 bases; nucleotides not matched to a gene: 0. The germline CDR1 and CDR2 sequences are KGHDR and SFDVKD. CDR3 length: 13 residues. Here the CDR3 DNA reads TGTGCCACCAGGGGACAGGGGGACAATGAGCAGTTCTTC. It encodes CATRGQGDNEQFF.

This clonotype was found a few times. The chain carries TRBV30 and TRBJ2-2; D is possibly TRBD2 (6 bases). Trimming removed 2 bases from V and 2 bases from J, with 12 bases in between. Germline CDR1 GTSNPN, CDR2 SVGIG (reference sequence). The CDR3 has 15 residues. CDR3 nucleotide sequence: TGTGCCTGGAGTCTTGCGGGATTCAACACCGGGGAGCTGTTTTTT. Amino acid sequence: CAWSLAGFNTGELFF.